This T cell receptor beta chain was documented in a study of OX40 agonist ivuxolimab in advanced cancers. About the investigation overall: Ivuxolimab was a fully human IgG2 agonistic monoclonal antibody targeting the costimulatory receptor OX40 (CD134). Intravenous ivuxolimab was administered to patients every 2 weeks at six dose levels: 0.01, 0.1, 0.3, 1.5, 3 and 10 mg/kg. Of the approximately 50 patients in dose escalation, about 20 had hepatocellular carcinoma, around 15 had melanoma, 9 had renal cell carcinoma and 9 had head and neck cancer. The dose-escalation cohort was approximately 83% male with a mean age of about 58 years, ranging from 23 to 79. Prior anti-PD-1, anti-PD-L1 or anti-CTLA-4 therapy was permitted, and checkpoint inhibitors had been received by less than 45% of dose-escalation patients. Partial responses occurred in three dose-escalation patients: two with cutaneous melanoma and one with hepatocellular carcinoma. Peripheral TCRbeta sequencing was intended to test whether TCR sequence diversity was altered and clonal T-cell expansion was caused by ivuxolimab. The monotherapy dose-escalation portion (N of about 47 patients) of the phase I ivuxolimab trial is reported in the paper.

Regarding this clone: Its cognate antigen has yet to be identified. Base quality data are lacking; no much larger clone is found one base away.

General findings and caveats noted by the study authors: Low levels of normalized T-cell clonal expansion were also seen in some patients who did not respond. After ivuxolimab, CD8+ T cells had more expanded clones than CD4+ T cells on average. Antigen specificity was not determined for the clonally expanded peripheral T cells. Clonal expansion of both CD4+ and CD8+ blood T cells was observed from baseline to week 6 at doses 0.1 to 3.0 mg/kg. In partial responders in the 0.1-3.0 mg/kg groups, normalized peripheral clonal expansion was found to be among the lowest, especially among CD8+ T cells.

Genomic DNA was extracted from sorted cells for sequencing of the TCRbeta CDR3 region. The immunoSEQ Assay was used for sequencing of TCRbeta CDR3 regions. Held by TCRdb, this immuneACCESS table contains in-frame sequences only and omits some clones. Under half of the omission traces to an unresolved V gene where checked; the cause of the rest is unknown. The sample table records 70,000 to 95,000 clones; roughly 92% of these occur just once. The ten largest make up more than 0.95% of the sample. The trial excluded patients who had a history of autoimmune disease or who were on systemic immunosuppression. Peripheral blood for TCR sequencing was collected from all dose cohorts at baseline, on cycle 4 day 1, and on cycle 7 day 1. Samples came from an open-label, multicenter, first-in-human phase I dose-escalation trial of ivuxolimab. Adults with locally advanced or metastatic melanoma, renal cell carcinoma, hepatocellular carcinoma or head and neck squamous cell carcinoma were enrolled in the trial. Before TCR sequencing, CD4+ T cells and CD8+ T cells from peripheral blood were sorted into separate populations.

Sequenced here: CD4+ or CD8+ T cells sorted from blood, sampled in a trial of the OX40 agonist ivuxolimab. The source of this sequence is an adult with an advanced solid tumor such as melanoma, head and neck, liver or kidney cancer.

DNA sequence: TGTGCCAGCAGCTTGGGGACAGGGAGAGAAGCTTTCTTT. Its protein reads: CASSLGTGREAFF. The rearrangement combines TRBV5-4 with TRBJ1-1; TRBD1 fits 8 bases in the junction. Inclusive of the bounding cysteine and phenylalanine, the CDR3 is 13 residues long. CDR3 DNA is the only sequence kept; it has 39 bases, read in frame from the first base. V is cut back by 0 bases and J by 8 bases, with 3 bases in the junction unmatched. The germline V gene (reference sequence) gives CDR1 as SGHNT and CDR2 as YYREEE.